Each of the 11 T cell receptor beta chains below was sequenced from the same sample in a study of shared clonotypes between healthy human individuals. TCRdb's copy holds only in-frame clones and misses some; the assay was immunoSEQ multiplex PCR. In the table there are some 510,000 clones, 70% to 80% of which are singletons. The specimen sequenced was PBMCs. Receptors originate from a woman between 35 and 50 years old in good health. Some clones in this sample may be carry-over from other donors' samples.

The chain combines TRBV30 with TRBJ2-5; 7 bases align to TRBD2. The DNA end lines up better with TRBJ2-7; the J call may be wrong. This CDR3 comprises 13 residues. Per the germline V gene, CDR1 is GTSNPN and CDR2 is SVGIG (reference sequence). Here the CDR3 DNA reads TGTGCCTGGAACTCGGGAGGTGCCTACGAGCAGTACTTC. The encoded protein is CAWNSGGAYEQYF.

The chain has TRBV9 and TRBJ2-1; 7 bases are a match to TRBD1. The CDR3 sequence is 14 residues long. CDR1 and CDR2 from the germline V gene are SGDLS and YYNGEE. The ends lost 8 bases at V and 2 bases at J; junction bases unmatched: 7. In nucleotides, the CDR3 is TGTGCCAGTCAGGGGGACGGTCCCTACAATGAGCAGTTCTTC. Its protein product is CASQGDGPYNEQFF.

CDR3 nucleotides: TGTGCCAGTAGGGGGACTAGCGGGAGGAATGGGTCCGGGGAGCTGTTTTTT. Protein: CASRGTSGRNGSGELFF. The chain employs TRBV19 and TRBJ2-2; 15 positions match TRBD2. The CDR3 consists of 17 residues. J lost 6 bases, V lost 6 bases, and 8 bases had no gene match. In germline, CDR1 is LNHDA, CDR2 SQIVND (reference sequence).

The rearrangement joins TRBV5-1 to TRBJ2-7, with D possibly being TRBD1 (6 bases). Germline V lookup: CDR1 SGHRS, CDR2 YFSETQ. V was pared by 1 base and J by 5 bases, with 28 bases between. The CDR3 length is 19 residues. CDR3 in DNA: TGCGCCAGCAGCTTGTATCCCCACTTGGGACAAACAGGACCCAACGAGCAGTACTTC. Encoded protein: CASSLYPHLGQTGPNEQYF.

The chain is built from TRBV28 and TRBJ1-5; D possibly corresponds to TRBD1 (6 bases). Trimming stripped 2 bases from V and 1 base from J, with 12 bases between. The CDR3 length is 16 residues. The germline V gene encodes CDR1 MDHEN and CDR2 SYDVKM. The CDR3 DNA follows: TGTGCCAGCAGTTTAGGGGGGGCTGGGAGCAATCAGCCCCAGCATTTT. It yields the protein CASSLGGAGSNQPQHF.

V and J are TRBV11-2 and TRBJ1-5; D not resolved. The V and J ends lost 0 bases and 7 bases respectively, with 10 bases between them. Germline CDR1 is SGHAT and CDR2 is FQNNGV. This CDR3 is 14 amino acids long. Written as DNA, the CDR3 is TGTGCCAGCAGCTTAGATGACGAGGGCCAGCCCCAGCATTTT. Its protein is CASSLDDEGQPQHF.

The gene calls are TRBV28 and TRBJ1-5, with a weak D call TRBD1 (5 bases). V shed 4 bases and J shed 1 base, with 14 bases lying between them. The CDR3 covers 16 residues. Germline CDR1 is MDHEN and CDR2 is SYDVKM. The CDR3 DNA reads TGTGCCAGCAGTTCCCCAGGCCAGGGAAGCAATCAGCCCCAGCATTTT. This encodes CASSSPGQGSNQPQHF.

This chain links TRBV1 with TRBJ1-5. TRBV1 is marked as a pseudogene. This CDR3 comprises 15 residues. The DNA for the CDR3 is TGCACCAGCAGCCAACCTTGGGGGACGGATCAGCCCCAGCATTTT. Its protein product is CTSSQPWGTDQPQHF.

This chain uses TRBV5-5 with TRBJ2-7; 7 nucleotides align to TRBD1. The junction had 18 bases not matched to a gene; V was cut back by 4 bases and J by 2 bases. This CDR3 is built from 18 residues. CDR1 is SGHKS and CDR2 is YYEKEE in the germline V gene (reference sequence). CDR3 amino acids: CASSRSSGQTNHPYEQYF. The CDR3 DNA reads TGTGCCAGCAGCCGAAGCTCGGGACAGACTAACCATCCCTACGAGCAGTACTTC.

This clone was counted a few times. The chain has TRBV5-1 and TRBJ1-1; no reliable D call. The germline CDR1 and CDR2 sequences are SGHRS and YFSETQ. Trimming took 6 bases from V and 4 from J, leaving 13 bases between them. This CDR3 spans 13 amino acids. The CDR3 reads CASTPVEGTEAFF. The CDR3 region has the DNA TGCGCCAGCACCCCGGTGGAGGGCACTGAAGCTTTCTTT.

This sequence joins TRBV9 and TRBJ1-2, with a weak D call TRBD1 (6 bases). Germline V gene data show CDR1 as SGDLS and CDR2 as YYNGEE. V gave up 4 bases and J gave up 3 bases, with 16 bases separating them. The CDR3 extends over 15 amino acids. CDR3: CASSPGQIGYYGYTF. The CDR3 DNA reads TGTGCCAGCAGCCCCGGACAGATCGGATACTATGGCTACACCTTC.